These 15 T cell receptor beta chains were sequenced from one sample in a study of memory CD4+ T cells and cytomegalovirus serostatus (dated by TCRdb to about 2019). A FACSAria II was used to sort memory CD4+ T cells, defined as single viable CD3+CD4+CD8-CD45RO+ cells. Libraries came from the immunoSEQ multiplex PCR assay. TCRdb took over this immuneACCESS table, retaining in-frame rearrangements with V and J assigned. Such tables are incomplete; in checked studies, under half of the missing clones stem from an unresolved V gene, and the remainder is unexplained. The sample contains fewer than 50,000 clones, roughly four fifths of them found a single time. Approximately 6.5% of the sample belongs to the ten largest clones. The specimen sequenced was memory CD4+ T cells from blood. The receptors derive from an adult in good health and CMV-seronegative.

The sample holds one count of this clone. The chain is built from TRBV5-4 and TRBJ1-1, with D perhaps TRBD1 (5 bases). CDR1 is SGHNT, CDR2 YYREEE, per germline (reference sequence). The ends were cut back, 0 bases at V and 3 bases at J, with 9 bases in the middle. This CDR3 contains 14 residues. CDR3 nucleotides: TGTGCCAGCAGCTTGGGGGGGGGATACACTGAAGCTTTCTTT. Translation: CASSLGGGYTEAFF.

In nucleotides, the CDR3 is TGTGCCAGCAGCAGGGACAGTTATGGCTACACCTTC. This gives the protein CASSRDSYGYTF. The chain couples TRBV7-9 to TRBJ1-2; TRBD1 matches at 7 bases. The germline V gene encodes CDR1 SEHNR and CDR2 FQNEAQ (reference sequence). The CDR3 spans 12 residues. Trimming took 5 bases from V and 5 from J; bases not matched to a gene: 2.

The J gene is TRBJ1-5, the V gene TRBV21-1. TRBV21-1 is recorded as a pseudogene. The CDR3 runs to 16 residues. The CDR3 protein is CASSKVIDRFNQPQHF. The DNA of the CDR3 is TGTGCCAGCAGCAAGGTTATCGACCGTTTCAATCAGCCCCAGCATTTT.

This sequence joins TRBV6-6 and TRBJ2-7, with D maybe TRBD2 (6 bases). Germline V gene lookup returns CDR1 MNHNY and CDR2 SVGAGI (reference sequence). The CDR3 consists of 13 residues. The ends were cut back, 0 bases at V and 12 bases at J, with 15 bases in the middle. DNA for the CDR3: TGTGCCAGCAGTTACTCGACCCGGCTAGCGCCGTACTTC. Its translation is CASSYSTRLAPYF.

The rearrangement links TRBV27 to TRBJ2-2; TRBD1 agrees at 9 bases. The length of the CDR3 is 15 residues. Germline V gives CDR1 MNHEY, CDR2 SMNVEV (reference sequence). Trimming at V came to 3 bases and at J to 7 bases, leaving 6 bases not matched to a gene. CDR3 sequence: CASSFDRGYGGELFF. DNA of the CDR3: TGTGCCAGCAGTTTCGACAGGGGGTATGGCGGGGAGCTGTTTTTT.

The chain couples TRBV29-1 to TRBJ2-7, with 13 bases that match TRBD2. The CDR3 is 12 amino acids. Germline V lookup: CDR1 SQVTM, CDR2 ANQGSEA. The trim removed 7 bases at V and 5 bases at J, leaving 2 bases unmatched. The CDR3 here is CSGTSGSDEQYF. The CDR3 coding sequence is TGCAGCGGGACTAGCGGGAGTGACGAGCAGTACTTC.

In the case of this clone: The same CDR3 arises from other DNA sequences in this sample as well. V usage is TRBV7-9 and J usage is TRBJ1-2, with 7 bases lining up with TRBD1. The CDR3 runs 16 residues. J was trimmed by 0 bases and V by 1 base; bases with no gene match: 5. Germline V gene data show CDR1 as SEHNR and CDR2 as FQNEAQ (reference sequence). DNA for the CDR3: TGTGCCAGCAGCTTAGGAGGGGGCCAAGCTAACTATGGCTACACCTTC. Its translation is CASSLGGGQANYGYTF.

This clone appeared a few times. CDR3: CASSIRSESYEQYF. The CDR3 DNA follows: TGTGCCAGTAGTATTAGATCCGAGTCCTACGAGCAGTACTTC. The chain has TRBV19 and TRBJ2-7; D gene ambiguous. The V gene's germline CDR1 is LNHDA and CDR2 SQIVND (reference sequence). V lost 3 bases to trimming and J lost 1 base, with 10 bases between them. This CDR3 has 14 residues.

V usage is TRBV11-2 and J usage is TRBJ1-5; 8 nucleotides agree with TRBD1. After removal of 1 base from V and 4 bases from J, the junction contained 3 bases not matched to a gene. This CDR3 is 15 amino acids long. From germline, CDR1 is SGHAT and CDR2 FQNNGV. CDR3 DNA sequence: TGTGCCAGCAGCTTAGGGGGACAGGCTAATCAGCCCCAGCATTTT. Its translation is CASSLGGQANQPQHF.

This chain links TRBV27 with TRBJ2-7; no clear D gene. CDR3 length: 14 residues. Trimming left V 5 bases short and J 3 bases short, with 14 bases between. From germline, CDR1 is MNHEY and CDR2 SMNVEV (reference sequence). CDR3 in DNA: TGTGCCAGCAGTCCCGGGTTCCCTATCTACGAGCAGTACTTC. Translating gives CASSPGFPIYEQYF.

The chain has TRBV6-1 and TRBJ1-5; D is unresolved. The V gene lost 6 bases and the J gene lost 4 bases, with 13 bases spanning the gap. The germline V gene has CDR1 MNHNS and CDR2 SASEGT. This CDR3 region has 14 residues. This CDR3 reads CASSGRSLNQPQHF. CDR3 sequence (DNA): TGTGCCAGCAGCGGACGGTCTCTTAATCAGCCCCAGCATTTT.

The V call is TRBV4-3, the J call TRBJ1-4; TRBD1 matches at 7 bases. J was trimmed by 5 bases and V by 4 bases; bases with no gene match: 7. Germline CDR1 LGHNA, CDR2 YSLEER. This CDR3 comprises 15 residues. The CDR3 region is CASSRDRGLNEKLFF. CDR3 bases: TGCGCCAGCAGCCGAGATAGGGGGCTAAATGAAAAACTGTTTTTT.

The J gene is TRBJ2-7, the V gene TRBV19, with 10 bases identical to TRBD2. The CDR3 extends over 16 amino acids. V lost 5 bases to trimming and J lost 0 bases; unmatched junction nucleotides: 7. Germline CDR1 is LNHDA and CDR2 is SQIVND (reference sequence). The CDR3 is CASSFGAGGVSYEQYF. The CDR3 bases are TGTGCCAGTAGTTTCGGAGCGGGAGGGGTCTCCTACGAGCAGTACTTC.

This clone was counted only a few times. This chain uses TRBV5-6 with TRBJ1-3; 7 bases are shared with TRBD1. CDR3 length equals 17 residues. Germline CDR1 reads SGHDT; CDR2 reads YYEEEE. V lost 4 bases and J lost 0; bases outside the gene matches: 10. Here the CDR3 DNA reads TGTGCCAGCAGCCGGCCCCGGGGACAGAGCTCTGGAAACACCATATATTTT. Translating gives CASSRPRGQSSGNTIYF. Full variable domain (missing parts from reference TRBV5-6 and TRBJ1-3): DAGVTQSPTHLIKTRGQQVTLRCSPKSGHDTVSWYQQALGQGPQFIFQYYEEEERQRGNFPDRFSGHQFPNYSSELNVNALLLGDSALYLCASSRPRGQSSGNTIYFGEGSWLTVV.

The chain employs TRBV28 and TRBJ1-4, with 7 positions matching TRBD1. CDR1 is MDHEN and CDR2 is SYDVKM in the germline V gene. V trimming: 6 bases; J trimming: 5 bases; junction bases outside the gene matches: 3. The CDR3 totals 13 residues. The CDR3 coding sequence is TGTGCCAGCAGGAGGGGGCCGAATGAAAAACTGTTTTTT. Protein sequence: CASRRGPNEKLFF.